The rows below give T cell receptor beta chains drawn from one sample of a study of response to subunit inactivated influenza vaccine. TCRdb recomputed calls from the RT-PCR reads with MiXCR, one row per CDR3 protein. The table includes 550,000 to 800,000 distinct CDR3 sequences, 14% detected once. The material sequenced was PBMCs from blood, taken roughly 15 days before vaccination. The source is a man in his forties or fifties who received an inactivated influenza vaccine. The CDR3 runs from the conserved cysteine through the conserved F or W. Fields, in order: V gene, J gene, D gene, clone size, CDR3 DNA, CDR3 protein. D genes are given only for firm matches. Where a row states a size, it is once, few, many or the class of an expanded clone; other rows omit it.

>TRBV7-2|TRBJ2-2|TRBD2|.
TGTGCCAGCAGCTCCGGACTAGCAACCGGGGAGCTGTTTTTT
CASSSGLATGELFF
>TRBV24-1|TRBJ1-5|TRBD1|.
TGTGCCACCAGTGATGGACAGGGCCCTCGGAATCAGCCCCAGCATTTT
CATSDGQGPRNQPQHF
>TRBV5-1|TRBJ2-3|TRBD2|few
TGCGCCAGCAGCTTGTGGAGACTAGCGGGGATCACAGATACGCAGTATTTT
CASSLWRLAGITDTQYF
>TRBV20-1|TRBJ2-1|TRBD2|few
TGCAGTGCTAGAGACCCGGCTAGCGGGAGTGGTTCCTACAATGAGCAGTTCTTC
CSARDPASGSGSYNEQFF
>TRBV5-1|TRBJ2-2|TRBD1|few
TGCGCCAGCAGCTTAAGGACAGGGTCGAACACCGGGGAGCTGTTTTTT
CASSLRTGSNTGELFF
>TRBV5-1|TRBJ2-2|TRBD1|few
TGCGCCAGCAGCCGACAGGGTGGATCGCGGAACACCGGGGAGCTGTTTTTT
CASSRQGGSRNTGELFF
>TRBV20-1|TRBJ2-5|.|.
TGCAGTGCTCTGCCTTCGGAGACCCAGTACTTC
CSALPSETQYF
>TRBV12-3/TRBV12-4|TRBJ2-3|TRBD1|.
TGTGCCAGCAGCCGCCGGACAGGGATAGATACGCAGTATTTT
CASSRRTGIDTQYF
>TRBV9|TRBJ1-3|.|many
TGTGCCAGCAGCGTAGATCCGGACACTCTTTCTGGAAACACCATATATTTT
CASSVDPDTLSGNTIYF
>TRBV5-1|TRBJ2-5|TRBD1|.
TGCGCCAGCAGCCCCGTACAGGGGATGGGGACCCAGTACTTC
CASSPVQGMGTQYF
>TRBV20-1|TRBJ2-1|TRBD2|.
TGCAGTGCTATTGGGACTAGCGGGAGGTCGAGCTCCTACAATGAGCAGTTCTTC
CSAIGTSGRSSSYNEQFF
>TRBV6-2/TRBV6-3|TRBJ2-3|.|.
TGTGCCAGCAGTCGAGGCCGGACCCAAACAGATACGCAGTATTTT
CASSRGRTQTDTQYF
>TRBV7-2|TRBJ2-7|.|few
TGTGCCAGCAGCCTAGGGGGGTCTAGCCCCTACGAGCAGTACTTC
CASSLGGSSPYEQYF
>TRBV9|TRBJ2-1|.|.
TGTGCCAGCAGCGACCCCCGAGACCACAATGAGCAGTTCTTC
CASSDPRDHNEQFF
>TRBV10-2|TRBJ2-2|TRBD1|few
TGCGCCAGCAGTGAGAGGAGACAGGGCGCCGGGGAGCTGTTTTTT
CASSERRQGAGELFF
>TRBV12-3/TRBV12-4|TRBJ2-3|.|few
TGTGCCAGCAGTCCTCCCCCTGGCGGGACTGGAGCAGATACGCAGTATTTT
CASSPPPGGTGADTQYF
>TRBV7-2|TRBJ1-2|.|.
TGTGCCAGCAGCTTAGAAGGGATGTACGGCTACACCTTC
CASSLEGMYGYTF
>TRBV7-2|TRBJ1-5|.|few
TGTGCCAGCAGCTTAACGCCGGGCAATCAGCCCCAGCATTTT
CASSLTPGNQPQHF
>TRBV20-1|TRBJ2-7|TRBD1|.
TGCAGTGCTAGAGGGCCAACTGGGACAGCTTGGTTC
CSARGPTGTAWF
>TRBV20-1|TRBJ2-1|.|.
TGCAGTGCTAGAGACGGACTTCACAATGAGCAGTTCTTC
CSARDGLHNEQFF
>TRBV13|TRBJ1-2|.|few
TGTGCCAGCAGCCCCCTCCCGGGAGGGCGGAAAGGAGGCTACACCTTC
CASSPLPGGRKGGYTF
>TRBV5-1|TRBJ2-3|TRBD2|.
TGCGCCAGCAGACGGACTAGCGAGGATACGCAGTATTTT
CASRRTSEDTQYF
>TRBV10-3|TRBJ2-7|.|.
TGTGCCACCGGGGACTTGGGAAACGGTGAGCAGTACTTC
CATGDLGNGEQYF
>TRBV24-1|TRBJ2-5|TRBD2|.
TGTGCCACCAGTGGGGTAGCGGGGGGTCCGGAAGAGACCCAGTACTTC
CATSGVAGGPEETQYF
>TRBV6-5|TRBJ1-4|.|few
TGTGCCAGCATTTCAGACAGGAGAACTAATGAAAAACTGTTTTTT
CASISDRRTNEKLFF
>TRBV6-5|TRBJ1-6|.|few
TGTGCCAGCAGTTATTGGCAGGGTAATTCACCCCTCCACTTT
CASSYWQGNSPLHF
>TRBV29-1|TRBJ2-2|TRBD2|.
TGCAGCGTTGTGGCGGGGGTTAGCGGGGAGCTGTTTTTT
CSVVAGVSGELFF
>TRBV7-3|TRBJ2-6|.|.
TGTGCCAGCAGCCCTCGGGACTCACTAAGCTCTGGGGCCAACGTCCTGACTTTC
CASSPRDSLSSGANVLTF
>TRBV15|TRBJ2-5|TRBD2|few
TGTGCCACCAGCAGAGCTGGAGCGGGAGGGCCCCGGGAGACCCAGTACTTC
CATSRAGAGGPRETQYF
>TRBV10-3|TRBJ2-5|.|.
TGTGCCATCAGTGTCACCCAAGAGACCCAGTACTTC
CAISVTQETQYF
>TRBV5-6|TRBJ2-5|TRBD2|few
TGTGCCAGCAGCTGGTGGGAAGGACTAGGGGATTTCGAGACCCAGTACTTC
CASSWWEGLGDFETQYF
>TRBV28|TRBJ1-5|.|.
TGTGCCAGCAGTACCCCGGACAGAAAAAATCAGCCCCAGCATTTT
CASSTPDRKNQPQHF
>TRBV5-1|TRBJ2-3|.|once
TGCGCCAGCAGCTCCACCGGAGATACGCAGTATTTT
CASSSTGDTQYF
>TRBV12-3/TRBV12-4|TRBJ2-1|TRBD1|.
TGTGCCAGCAGTTCCCCCTGGGGGAAGGGGGCGACGAATGAGCAGTTCTTC
CASSSPWGKGATNEQFF
>TRBV20-1|TRBJ2-1|.|few
TGCAGTGTCTGTCCGGCGGGCGATGAGCAGTTCTTC
CSVCPAGDEQFF
>TRBV6-2/TRBV6-3|TRBJ1-5|.|few
TGTGCCAGCAAAAGTGGGACTTCCAATCAGCCCCAGCATTTT
CASKSGTSNQPQHF
>TRBV2|TRBJ1-5|.|few
TGTGCCAGCAGTGAAGCAGGGTACACCCAGCCCCAGCATTTT
CASSEAGYTQPQHF
>TRBV15|TRBJ2-3|.|few
TGTGCCACCAGCCTCGGTGGACGGGATACGCAGTATTTT
CATSLGGRDTQYF
>TRBV27|TRBJ1-1|.|few
TGTGCCAGCAGTTTCTTGGGTGGGAACACTGAAGCTTTCTTT
CASSFLGGNTEAFF
>TRBV6-6|TRBJ2-7|.|.
TGTGCCAGCAGCTTCGACAGGAACTACGAGCAGTACTTC
CASSFDRNYEQYF
>TRBV7-7|TRBJ2-1|TRBD2|few
TGTGCCAGCAGCTTAGGGGGACTAGCGGGAATCAATGAGCAGTTCTTC
CASSLGGLAGINEQFF
>TRBV20-1|TRBJ1-1|.|few
TGCAGTGCTAGTCGGTCAGACGGCGACACTGAAGCTTTCTTT
CSASRSDGDTEAFF
>TRBV9|TRBJ2-1|.|.
TGTGCCAGCAGCATAGGAATCTGGAGCTCCTACAATGAGCAGTTCTTC
CASSIGIWSSYNEQFF
>TRBV20-1|TRBJ1-2|.|.
TGCAGTGCTAGGTCTAGGGCCGGCTATGGCTACACCTTC
CSARSRAGYGYTF
>TRBV20-1|TRBJ1-4|.|.
TGCAGTGCTAGTCGGAGGGCTGAAAAACTGTTTTTT
CSASRRAEKLFF
>TRBV7-9|TRBJ2-1|.|few
TGTGCCAGCAGCTTAGGGGCAGCCTACAATGAGCAGTTCTTC
CASSLGAAYNEQFF
>TRBV27|TRBJ2-2|.|.
TGTGCCAGCAGTTTATTTGGCGGGGCGAACACCGGGGAGCTGTTTTTT
CASSLFGGANTGELFF
>TRBV20-1|TRBJ1-2|.|.
TGCAGTGCTAGAGATCCATTCTGGGGGGGACACTATGGCTACACCTTC
CSARDPFWGGHYGYTF